Below are 27 T cell receptor beta chains sequenced from a single sample in a study of T cell responses to AZD1222 COVID-19 vaccine. The table came from immunoSEQ multiplex PCR; TCRdb's copy has only in-frame clones and leaves some out. The sample carries 95,000 to 150,000 clones, more than 75% recorded once. The sequences come from peripheral blood, collected on day 0 of AZD1222 vaccination. Receptor source: an adult in good health.

The chain couples TRBV5-1 to TRBJ1-2; D uncertain. Germline loops: CDR1 SGHRS, CDR2 YFSETQ. Trimming stripped 4 bases from V and 4 bases from J, with 17 bases between. This CDR3 region has 15 residues. This chain's CDR3 is CASSRSEPALYGYTF. DNA for the CDR3: TGCGCCAGCAGCCGTTCGGAACCCGCGCTCTATGGCTACACCTTC. The full variable domain, completed using reference TRBV5-1 and TRBJ1-2, is KAGVTQTPRYLIKTRGQQVTLSCSPISGHRSVSWYQQTPGQGLQFLFEYFSETQRNKGNFPGRFSGRQFSNSRSEMNVSTLELGDSALYLCASSRSEPALYGYTFGSGTRLTVV.

The chain uses TRBV2 and TRBJ1-3; unclear D gene. Trimming removed 3 bases at V and 6 bases at J, with 6 bases between. This CDR3 has 12 residues. Germline lookup yields CDR1 SNHLY and CDR2 FYNNEI. Written as DNA, the CDR3 is TGTGCCAGCAGTGACCCACCAAACACCATATATTTT. Translated, it gives CASSDPPNTIYF.

The chain couples TRBV20-1 to TRBJ1-4; D is uncertain. The CDR3 is 11 amino acids. In germline, CDR1 is DFQATT, CDR2 SNEGSKA (reference sequence). Between the trimmed V and J ends, which lost 2 bases and 7 bases, there was a span of 5 bases. This CDR3 reads CSARIGEKLFF. CDR3 DNA sequence: TGCAGTGCTAGAATCGGTGAAAAACTGTTTTTT.

V is TRBV27 and J is TRBJ1-2, with a tentative D call TRBD1 (5 bases). This CDR3 has 14 amino acids. V dropped 2 bases and J dropped 5 bases, with 12 bases sitting between them. The germline V gene encodes CDR1 MNHEY and CDR2 SMNVEV (reference sequence). The CDR3 nucleotides read TGTGCCAGCAGTTTAACCGGGACGGATTATGGCTACACCTTC. Its protein is CASSLTGTDYGYTF.

The chain recombines TRBV20-1 with TRBJ2-5; D gene unclear. With 2 bases removed from V and 5 bases from J, the gap between germline ends came to 6 bases. The CDR3 sequence is 11 residues long. Per germline, CDR1 DFQATT and CDR2 SNEGSKA (reference sequence). This CDR3 reads CSARNLETQYF. In DNA form, the CDR3 reads TGCAGTGCTAGAAATTTGGAGACCCAGTACTTC.

The V call is TRBV6-2 or TRBV6-3, the J call TRBJ2-7; D not resolved. Trimming cost V 6 bases and J 7 bases, with 10 bases left between them. Germline-derived CDR1 and CDR2 are MNHEY and SVGEGT. This CDR3 has 11 residues. The CDR3 loop reads CASSERWEQYF. DNA for the CDR3: TGTGCCAGCAGCGAGAGATGGGAGCAGTACTTC.

V is TRBV7-2 and J is TRBJ1-1; D call uncertain. The CDR3 length is 14 residues. V was clipped by 1 base and J by 4 bases, with 10 bases between them. Germline V gives CDR1 SGHTA, CDR2 FQGNSA. CDR3 nucleotides: TGTGCCAGCAGCTTAGTGGTGGGAGGCACTGAAGCTTTCTTT. As protein: CASSLVVGGTEAFF.

This chain uses TRBV7-2 with TRBJ1-2, with TRBD1 matching over 8 bases. The CDR3 is 13 residues long. V was pared by 4 bases and J by 8 bases, with 6 bases of the junction left unmatched. Looked up from germline, CDR1 is SGHTA and CDR2 is FQGNSA. DNA for the CDR3: TGTGCCAGCAGCTCAATCGACAGGGGCGGCTACACCTTC. Translating it yields CASSSIDRGGYTF.

The chain uses TRBV29-1 and TRBJ1-4; 7 positions match TRBD1. Germline V gene sequence: CDR1 SQVTM, CDR2 ANQGSEA. Trimming at V came to 6 bases and at J to 3 bases, leaving 4 bases not matched to a gene. CDR3 size: 13 residues. The DNA of the CDR3 is TGCAGCGTCCTGACAGGGCCTAATGAAAAACTGTTTTTT. Amino acids: CSVLTGPNEKLFF.

V and J are TRBV5-8 and TRBJ1-2; TRBD1 aligns across 7 bases. The ends lost 4 bases at V and 2 bases at J; junction bases unmatched: 5. The CDR3 is 14 residues long. Germline V lookup: CDR1 SGHTS, CDR2 YDEGEE. Here the CDR3 reads CASSRDRANYGYTF. CDR3 sequence (DNA): TGTGCCAGCAGCAGAGACAGGGCAAACTATGGCTACACCTTC.

This chain uses TRBV7-9 with TRBJ2-1; D gene uncertain. The CDR3 consists of 15 residues. The V gene lost 5 bases and the J gene lost 6 bases, with 17 bases spanning the gap. Looked up from germline, CDR1 is SEHNR and CDR2 is FQNEAQ (reference sequence). For the CDR3, the DNA is TGTGCCAGCAGCCCCCCGGCGGTGTGGATCAATGAGCAGTTCTTC. As protein: CASSPPAVWINEQFF.

The genes are TRBV5-1 and TRBJ1-6; unclear D gene. The germline V gene encodes CDR1 SGHRS and CDR2 YFSETQ. This CDR3 has 16 residues. Trimming removed 0 bases from V and 0 bases from J, with 7 bases in between. The CDR3 region has the DNA TGCGCCAGCAGCTTGGCCCTGAGCTCCTATAATTCACCCCTCCACTTT. Amino acids: CASSLALSSYNSPLHF.

The chain is built from TRBV5-1 and TRBJ2-5, with 13 bases aligning to TRBD2. The junction had 8 bases not matched to a gene; V was cut back by 4 bases and J by 5 bases. Germline CDR1 and CDR2: SGHRS and YFSETQ. The length of the CDR3 is 16 residues. In nucleotides, the CDR3 is TGCGCCAGCAGCCGCAGGACTAGCGGGGGCAGGGAGACCCAGTACTTC. This translates into CASSRRTSGGRETQYF.

The chain carries TRBV5-1 and TRBJ2-7; the D call may be TRBD1 or TRBD2 (5 bases each). The V and J ends lost 2 bases and 1 base respectively, with 13 bases between them. Per the germline V gene, CDR1 is SGHRS and CDR2 is YFSETQ. This CDR3 region has 15 residues. DNA of the CDR3: TGCGCCAGCAGCTTACCGGGACCTAGGTCCTACGAGCAGTACTTC. This sequence encodes CASSLPGPRSYEQYF.

The chain carries TRBV19 and TRBJ1-4, with D possibly matching TRBD1 (5 bases). This CDR3 is built from 14 residues. CDR1 is LNHDA and CDR2 is SQIVND in the germline V gene (reference sequence). Trimming removed 6 bases at V and 6 bases at J, with 14 bases between. The CDR3 sequence is CASRSGTEYEKLFF. Here the CDR3 DNA reads TGTGCCAGTAGATCCGGGACGGAGTATGAAAAACTGTTTTTT.

V and J are TRBV29-1 and TRBJ2-7; 7 bases match TRBD1. With V trimmed by 4 bases and J by 3 bases, 12 bases remained unmatched. The germline gives CDR1 SQVTM, CDR2 ANQGSEA. This CDR3 has 15 residues. The CDR3 sequence is CSVASPRQGDYEQYF. The CDR3 DNA sequence: TGCAGCGTTGCTTCCCCTCGACAGGGAGACTACGAGCAGTACTTC.

In this sample, this clone turned up once. The J gene is TRBJ1-2, the V gene TRBV27; D may be TRBD1 (6 bases). This CDR3 is built from 13 residues. V lost 3 bases, J lost 4 bases, and 9 bases lay in between. CDR1 is MNHEY and CDR2 is SMNVEV in the germline V gene (reference sequence). The CDR3 sequence: CASSFRGAYGYTF. CDR3 bases: TGTGCCAGCAGTTTCCGGGGGGCCTATGGCTACACCTTC.

This chain joins TRBV7-8 and TRBJ2-3; 15 positions agree with TRBD2. In germline, CDR1 is SGHVS, CDR2 FQNEAQ. The CDR3 length is 17 residues. V dropped 3 bases and J dropped 4; count of bases not matched to a gene: 5. In DNA form, the CDR3 reads TGTGCCAGCAGCTTTGGACTAGCGGGGGGGCTTGCAGATACGCAGTATTTT. It is translated as CASSFGLAGGLADTQYF.

The count of this clone is one. V gene TRBV9 combines with J gene TRBJ1-1; no firm D call. Germline V CDR1 and CDR2: SGDLS, YYNGEE. This CDR3 has 14 amino acids. The germline V and J ends were trimmed by 4 bases and 0 bases, with 10 bases remaining between them. This CDR3 reads CASSPPKLNTEAFF. CDR3 coding DNA: TGTGCCAGCAGCCCTCCCAAGTTGAACACTGAAGCTTTCTTT.

The chain couples TRBV27 to TRBJ1-2; the D is unclear. The V end lost 5 bases, the J end lost 6 bases, and 10 bases lay between the germline ends. This CDR3 region has 12 residues. CDR1 and CDR2 from the germline V gene are MNHEY and SMNVEV (reference sequence). CDR3 sequence: CASSRTGDGYTF. The DNA of the CDR3 is TGTGCCAGCAGTAGGACGGGCGATGGCTACACCTTC.

V and J are TRBV6-4 and TRBJ1-1; D is possibly TRBD1 (5 bases). CDR1 and CDR2 from the germline V gene are MRHNA and SNTAGT. V lost 4 bases to trimming and J lost 1 base, with 10 bases between them. The CDR3 totals 14 residues. The CDR3 loop reads CASSVWDGNTEAFF. The CDR3 DNA reads as TGTGCCAGCAGTGTTTGGGACGGGAACACTGAAGCTTTCTTT.

The chain recombines TRBV10-1 with TRBJ1-3; D is perhaps TRBD1 (5 bases). Germline V gene data show CDR1 as WNHNN and CDR2 as SYGVQD (reference sequence). Trimming took off 3 bases at V and 2 bases at J, with 11 bases between the two ends. CDR3 size: 15 residues. The chain's CDR3 is CASSERRGTGNTIYF. CDR3 bases: TGCGCCAGCAGTGAACGGAGGGGCACTGGAAACACCATATATTTT.

This clone has just a few counts. The chain combines TRBV7-3 with TRBJ1-6, with D hard to call. CDR1 and CDR2 from the germline V gene are SGHTA and FQGTGA. This CDR3 has 13 amino acids. Trimming removed 5 bases from V and 7 bases from J, with 9 bases in between. CDR3 coding DNA: TGTGCCAGCAGCCCCAGTGTGAATTCACCCCTCCACTTT. Its translation is CASSPSVNSPLHF.

The chain links TRBV10-3 to TRBJ1-4; no clear D gene. The CDR3 totals 12 residues. Germline CDR1 ENHRY, CDR2 SYGVKD. Trimming shortened V by 6 bases and J by 8 bases, and 10 bases separated the two germline ends. The CDR3 DNA reads as TGTGCCATCAGCCTAGACACCGAAAAACTGTTTTTT. It is translated as CAISLDTEKLFF.

This chain joins TRBV6-5 and TRBJ1-2, with TRBD1 matching 10 bases. This CDR3 region has 13 residues. From germline, CDR1 is MNHEY and CDR2 SVGAGI. The V and J ends lost 7 bases and 5 bases, in that order; junction bases with no gene match: 4. The CDR3 is CASTRTGGYGYTF. The CDR3, as DNA: TGTGCCAGCACCCGGACAGGGGGTTATGGCTACACCTTC.

This sequence joins TRBV3-1 (or the pseudogene TRBV3-2) and TRBJ1-1; possible D gene TRBD1, 5 bases. V was shortened by 4 bases and J by 1 base, with 7 bases between the two germline ends. The germline V gene has CDR1 LGHDT and CDR2 YNNKEL (reference sequence). This CDR3 is built from 13 residues. In DNA, the CDR3 is TGTGCCAGCAGCCCCCAGGGGAACACTGAAGCTTTCTTT. This gives the protein CASSPQGNTEAFF.

The CDR3 is CSVGEQFF. CDR3 nucleotides: TGCAGCGTTGGTGAGCAGTTCTTC. The rearrangement uses TRBV29-1 and TRBJ2-1; D uncertain. V was trimmed by 4 bases and J by 9 bases, leaving 1 base between them. The CDR3 covers 8 residues. The germline V gene has CDR1 SQVTM and CDR2 ANQGSEA.